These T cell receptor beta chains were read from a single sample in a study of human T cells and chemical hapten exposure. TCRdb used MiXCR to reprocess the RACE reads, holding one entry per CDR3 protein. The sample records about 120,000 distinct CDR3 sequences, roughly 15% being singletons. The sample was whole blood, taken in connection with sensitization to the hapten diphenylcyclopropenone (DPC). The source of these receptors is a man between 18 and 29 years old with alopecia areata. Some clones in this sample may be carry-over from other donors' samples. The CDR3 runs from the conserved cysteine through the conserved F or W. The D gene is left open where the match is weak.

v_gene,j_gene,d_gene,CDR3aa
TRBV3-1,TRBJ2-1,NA,CASSQDTTEVHEQFF
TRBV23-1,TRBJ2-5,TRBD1,CASSQDHRGETQYF
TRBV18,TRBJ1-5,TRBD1,CASSPPQGQGPQPQHF
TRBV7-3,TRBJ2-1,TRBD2,CASTRLAGGGEQFF
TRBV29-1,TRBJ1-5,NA,CSVGTTQPQHF
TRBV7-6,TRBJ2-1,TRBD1,CASSLQGQTDNEQFF
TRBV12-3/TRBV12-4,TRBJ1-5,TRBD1,CASSQGAYQPQHF
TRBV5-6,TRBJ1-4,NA,CVSRPTGTNEKLFF
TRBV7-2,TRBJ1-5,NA,CASSVQGQPQHF
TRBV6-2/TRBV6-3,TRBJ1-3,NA,CASSYSPSSRRDTIYF
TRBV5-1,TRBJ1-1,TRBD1,CASSFGGQGSEAFF
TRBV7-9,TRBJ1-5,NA,CASSSGAFYQPQHF
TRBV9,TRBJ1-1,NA,CASSNGPEAFF
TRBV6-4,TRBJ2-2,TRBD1,CASSKGTVKSGELFF
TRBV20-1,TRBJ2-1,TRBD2,CSTRDARAGGYYNEQFF
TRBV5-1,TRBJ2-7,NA,CASSPTTYEQYF
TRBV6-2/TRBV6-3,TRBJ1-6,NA,CASTSSYNSPLHF
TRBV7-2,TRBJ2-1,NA,CASSLPDASYEQFF
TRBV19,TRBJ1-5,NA,CASRGGRVASNQPQHF
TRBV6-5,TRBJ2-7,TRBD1,CASYPDRGYEQYF
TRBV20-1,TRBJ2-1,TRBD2,CSAMSMRGADYNEQFF
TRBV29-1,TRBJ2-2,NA,CSVERDTGELFF
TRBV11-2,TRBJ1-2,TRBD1,CASSFRGPYGYTF
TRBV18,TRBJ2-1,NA,CASSPDYNEQFF
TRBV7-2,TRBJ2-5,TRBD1,CASSQGGLGTAQETQYF
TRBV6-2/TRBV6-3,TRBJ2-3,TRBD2,CASSRLGLAMSSTDTQYF
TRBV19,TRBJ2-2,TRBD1,CASSSRTGVLVGELFF
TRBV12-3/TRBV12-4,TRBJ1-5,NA,CASSVTGYGQPQHF
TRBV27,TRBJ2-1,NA,CASSFGTAFYNEQFF
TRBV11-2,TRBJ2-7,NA,CASSPLLGLAYEQYF
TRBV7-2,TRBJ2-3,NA,CASSLGSGADTQYF
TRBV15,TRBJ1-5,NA,CATSRVGWQNNQPQHF
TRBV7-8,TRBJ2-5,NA,CASSRYREETQYF
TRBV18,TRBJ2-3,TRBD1,CASSPSPGTGAVDTQYF
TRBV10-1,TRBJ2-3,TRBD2,CATGLAGLTDTQYF
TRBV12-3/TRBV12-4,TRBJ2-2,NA,CASSPPGATGELFF
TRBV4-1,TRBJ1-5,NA,CASSPSVASNQPQHF
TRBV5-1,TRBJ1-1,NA,CASSLEGLGGTEAFF
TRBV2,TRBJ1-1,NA,CASTPNTEAFF
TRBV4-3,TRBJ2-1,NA,CASSQWYREDYNEQFF